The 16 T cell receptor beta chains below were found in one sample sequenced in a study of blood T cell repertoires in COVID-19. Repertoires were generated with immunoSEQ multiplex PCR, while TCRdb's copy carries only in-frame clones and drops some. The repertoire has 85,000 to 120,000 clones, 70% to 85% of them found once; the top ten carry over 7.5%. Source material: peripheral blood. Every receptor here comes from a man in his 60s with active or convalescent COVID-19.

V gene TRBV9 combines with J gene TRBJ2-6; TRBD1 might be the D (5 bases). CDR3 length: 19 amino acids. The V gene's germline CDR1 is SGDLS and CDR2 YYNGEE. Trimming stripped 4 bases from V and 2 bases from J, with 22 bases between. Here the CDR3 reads CASSPSGKGPLTGANVLTF. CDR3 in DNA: TGTGCCAGCAGCCCAAGTGGGAAGGGGCCCCTAACTGGGGCCAACGTCCTGACTTTC.

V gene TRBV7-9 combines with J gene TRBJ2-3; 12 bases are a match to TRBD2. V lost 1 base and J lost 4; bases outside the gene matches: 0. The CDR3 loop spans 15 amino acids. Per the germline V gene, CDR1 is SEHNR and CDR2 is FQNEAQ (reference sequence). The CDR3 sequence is CASSLGTSGADTQYF. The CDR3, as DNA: TGTGCCAGCAGCTTAGGGACTAGCGGGGCAGATACGCAGTATTTT. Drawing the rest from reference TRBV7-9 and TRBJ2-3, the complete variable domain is DTGVSQNPRHKITKRGQNVTFRCDPISEHNRLYWYRQTLGQGPEFLTYFQNEAQLEKSRLLSDRFSAERPKGSFSTLEIQRTEQGDSAMYLCASSLGTSGADTQYFGPGTRLTVL.

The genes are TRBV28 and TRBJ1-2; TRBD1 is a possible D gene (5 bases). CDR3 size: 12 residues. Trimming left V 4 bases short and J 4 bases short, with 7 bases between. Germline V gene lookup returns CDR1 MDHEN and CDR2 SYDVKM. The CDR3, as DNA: TGTGCCAGCAGTTACGGGGGCTATGGCTACACCTTC. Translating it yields CASSYGGYGYTF.

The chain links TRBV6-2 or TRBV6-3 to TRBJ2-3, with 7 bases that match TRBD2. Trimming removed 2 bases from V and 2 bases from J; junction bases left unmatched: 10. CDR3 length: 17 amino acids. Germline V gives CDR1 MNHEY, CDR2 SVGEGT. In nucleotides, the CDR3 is TGTGCCAGCAGTTACGTGGCTAGCGGCGCCTTCACAGATACGCAGTATTTT. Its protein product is CASSYVASGAFTDTQYF.

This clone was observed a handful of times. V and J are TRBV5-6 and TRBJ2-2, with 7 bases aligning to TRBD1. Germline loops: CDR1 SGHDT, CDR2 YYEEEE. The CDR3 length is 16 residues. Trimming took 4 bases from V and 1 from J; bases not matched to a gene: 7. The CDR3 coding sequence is TGTGCCAGCAGCACCCGACAGGGCCGGAACACCGGGGAGCTGTTTTTT. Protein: CASSTRQGRNTGELFF.

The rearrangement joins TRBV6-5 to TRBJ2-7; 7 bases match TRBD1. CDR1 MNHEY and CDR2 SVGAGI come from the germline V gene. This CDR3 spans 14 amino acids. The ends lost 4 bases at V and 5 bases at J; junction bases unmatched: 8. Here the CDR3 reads CASSSFRDSNEQYV. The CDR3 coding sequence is TGTGCCAGCAGTTCCTTTCGGGACAGCAACGAGCAGTACGTC.

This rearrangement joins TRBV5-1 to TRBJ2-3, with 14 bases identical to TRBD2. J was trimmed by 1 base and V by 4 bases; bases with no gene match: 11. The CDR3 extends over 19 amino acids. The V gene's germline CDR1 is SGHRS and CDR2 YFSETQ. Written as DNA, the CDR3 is TGCGCCAGCAGCAAGGGACTAGCGGGAGTGGGATCGGGCACAGATACGCAGTATTTT. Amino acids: CASSKGLAGVGSGTDTQYF.

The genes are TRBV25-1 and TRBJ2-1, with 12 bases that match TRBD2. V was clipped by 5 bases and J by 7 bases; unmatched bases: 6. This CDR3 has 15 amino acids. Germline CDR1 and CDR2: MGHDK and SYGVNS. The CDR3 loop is CASSPTSGRRNEQFF. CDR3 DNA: TGTGCCAGCAGTCCAACTAGCGGGAGGAGGAATGAGCAGTTCTTC.

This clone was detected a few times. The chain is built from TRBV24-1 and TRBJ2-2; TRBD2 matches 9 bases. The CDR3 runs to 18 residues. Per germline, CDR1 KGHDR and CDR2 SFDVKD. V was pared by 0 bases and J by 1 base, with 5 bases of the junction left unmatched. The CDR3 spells CATSDLPISGRNTGELFF. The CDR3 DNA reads TGTGCCACCAGTGATTTGCCGATTAGCGGGAGGAACACCGGGGAGCTGTTTTTT.

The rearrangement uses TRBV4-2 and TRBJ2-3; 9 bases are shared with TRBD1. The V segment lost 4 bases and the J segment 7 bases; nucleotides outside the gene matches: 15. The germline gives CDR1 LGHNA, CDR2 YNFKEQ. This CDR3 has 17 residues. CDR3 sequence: CASSPASGQGSRNTQYF. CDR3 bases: TGTGCCAGCAGCCCTGCTTCGGGACAGGGATCTCGAAATACGCAGTATTTT.

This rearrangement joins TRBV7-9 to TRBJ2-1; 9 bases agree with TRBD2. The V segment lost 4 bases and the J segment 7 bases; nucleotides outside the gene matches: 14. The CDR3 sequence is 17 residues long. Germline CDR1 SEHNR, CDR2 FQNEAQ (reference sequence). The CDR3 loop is CASSSGGIAGVRNEQFF. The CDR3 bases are TGTGCCAGCAGCTCGGGAGGGATAGCGGGAGTTAGAAATGAGCAGTTCTTC. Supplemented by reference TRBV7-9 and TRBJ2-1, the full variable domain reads DTGVSQNPRHKITKRGQNVTFRCDPISEHNRLYWYRQTLGQGPEFLTYFQNEAQLEKSRLLSDRFSAERPKGSFSTLEIQRTEQGDSAMYLCASSSGGIAGVRNEQFFGPGTRLTVL.

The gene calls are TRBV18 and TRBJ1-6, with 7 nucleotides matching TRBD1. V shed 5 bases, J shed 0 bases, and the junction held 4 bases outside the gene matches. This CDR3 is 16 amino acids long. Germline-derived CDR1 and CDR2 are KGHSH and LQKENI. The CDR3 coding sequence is TGTGCCAGCTCAACAGGGGCTAGCTCCTATAATTCACCCCTCCACTTT. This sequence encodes CASSTGASSYNSPLHF.

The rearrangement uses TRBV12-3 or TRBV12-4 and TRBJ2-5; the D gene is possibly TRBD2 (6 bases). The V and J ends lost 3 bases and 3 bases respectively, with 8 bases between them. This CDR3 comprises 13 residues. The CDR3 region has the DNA TGTGCCAGCAGTTTTGGCGGGAAAGAGACCCAGTACTTC. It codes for CASSFGGKETQYF.

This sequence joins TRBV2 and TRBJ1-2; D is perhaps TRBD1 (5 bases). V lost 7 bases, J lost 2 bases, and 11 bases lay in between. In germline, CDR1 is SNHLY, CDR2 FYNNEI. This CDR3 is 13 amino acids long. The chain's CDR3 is CASKSRGNYGYTF. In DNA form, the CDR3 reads TGTGCCAGCAAATCAAGGGGAAACTATGGCTACACCTTC.

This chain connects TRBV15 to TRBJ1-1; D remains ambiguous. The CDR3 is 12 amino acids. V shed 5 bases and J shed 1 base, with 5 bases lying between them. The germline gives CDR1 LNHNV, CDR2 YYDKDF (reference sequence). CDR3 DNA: TGTGCCACCAGCCCATCGAACACTGAAGCTTTCTTT. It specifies CATSPSNTEAFF. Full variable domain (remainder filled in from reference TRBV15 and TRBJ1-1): DAMVIQNPRYQVTQFGKPVTLSCSQTLNHNVMYWYQQKSSQAPKLLFHYYDKDFNNEADTPDNFQSRRPNTSFCFLDIRSPGLGDTAMYLCATSPSNTEAFFGQGTRLTVV.

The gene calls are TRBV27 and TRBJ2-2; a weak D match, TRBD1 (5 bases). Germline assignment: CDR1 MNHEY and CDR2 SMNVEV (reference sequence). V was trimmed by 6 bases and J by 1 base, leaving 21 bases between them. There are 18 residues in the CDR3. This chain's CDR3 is CASRAIGPGSLNTGELFF. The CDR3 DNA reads TGTGCCAGCAGGGCTATCGGTCCAGGGTCCCTGAACACCGGGGAGCTGTTTTTT.